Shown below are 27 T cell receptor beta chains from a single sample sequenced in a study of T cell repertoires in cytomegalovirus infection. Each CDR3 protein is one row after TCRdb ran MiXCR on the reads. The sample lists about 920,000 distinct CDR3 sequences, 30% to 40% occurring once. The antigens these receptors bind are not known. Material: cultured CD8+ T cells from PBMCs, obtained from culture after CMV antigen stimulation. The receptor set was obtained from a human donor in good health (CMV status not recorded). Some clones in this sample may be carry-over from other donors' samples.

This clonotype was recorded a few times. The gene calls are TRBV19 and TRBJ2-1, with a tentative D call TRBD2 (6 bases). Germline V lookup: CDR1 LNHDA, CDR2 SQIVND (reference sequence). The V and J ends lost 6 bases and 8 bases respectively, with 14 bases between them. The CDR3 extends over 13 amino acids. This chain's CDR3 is CASRPWGEDEQFF. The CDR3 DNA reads TGTGCCAGTAGGCCCTGGGGGGAGGATGAGCAGTTCTTC.

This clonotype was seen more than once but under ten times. In nucleotides, the CDR3 is TGTGCCAGCAGCCGGAGGACCCCAGCTAGGGACAGGGGTCCCCCACGGAACACTGAAGCTTTCTTT. It yields the protein CASSRRTPARDRGPPRNTEAFF. This chain links TRBV14 with TRBJ1-1, with 10 bases identical to TRBD1. Losses at the gene ends were 4 bases for V and 1 base for J; bases not matched to a gene: 24. This CDR3 comprises 22 residues. Germline V lookup: CDR1 SGHDN, CDR2 FVKESK.

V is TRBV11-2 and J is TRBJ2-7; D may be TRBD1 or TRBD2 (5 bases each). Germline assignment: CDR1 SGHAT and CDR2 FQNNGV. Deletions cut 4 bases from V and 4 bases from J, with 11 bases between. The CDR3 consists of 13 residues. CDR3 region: CASSSQGRYEQYV. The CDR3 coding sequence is TGTGCCAGCAGCTCCCAGGGACGATACGAGCAGTACGTC.

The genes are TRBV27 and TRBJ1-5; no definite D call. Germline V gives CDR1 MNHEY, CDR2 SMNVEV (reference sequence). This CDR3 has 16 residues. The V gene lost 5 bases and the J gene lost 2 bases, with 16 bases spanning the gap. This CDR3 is CASSPLRRVGNQPQHF. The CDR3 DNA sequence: TGTGCCAGCAGTCCTCTAAGGAGGGTTGGCAATCAGCCCCAGCATTTT.

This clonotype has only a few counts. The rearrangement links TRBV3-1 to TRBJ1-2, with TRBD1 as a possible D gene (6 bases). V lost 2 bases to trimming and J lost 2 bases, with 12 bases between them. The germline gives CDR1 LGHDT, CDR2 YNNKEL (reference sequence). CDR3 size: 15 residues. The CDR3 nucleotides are TGTGCCAGCAGCCAACGCCAAACAGGGAACTATGGCTACACCTTC. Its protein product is CASSQRQTGNYGYTF.

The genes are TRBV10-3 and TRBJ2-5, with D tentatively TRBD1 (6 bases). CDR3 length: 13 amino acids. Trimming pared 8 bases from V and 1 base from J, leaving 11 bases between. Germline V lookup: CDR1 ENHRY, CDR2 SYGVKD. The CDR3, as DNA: TGTGCCATCCTTCCGGACAGCCAAGAGACCCAGTACTTC. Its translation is CAILPDSQETQYF.

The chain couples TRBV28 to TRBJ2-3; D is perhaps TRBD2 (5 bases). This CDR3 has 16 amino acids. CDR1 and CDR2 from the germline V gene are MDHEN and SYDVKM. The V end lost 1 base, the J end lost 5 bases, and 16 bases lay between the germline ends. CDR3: CASSLSSQASIDTQYF. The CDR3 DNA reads TGTGCCAGCAGTTTATCTAGCCAAGCGTCGATAGATACGCAGTATTTT. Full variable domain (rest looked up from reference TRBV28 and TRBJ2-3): DVKVTQSSRYLVKRTGEKVFLECVQDMDHENMFWYRQDPGLGLRLIYFSYDVKMKEKGDIPEGYSVSREKKERFSLILESASTNQTSMYLCASSLSSQASIDTQYFGPGTRLTVL.

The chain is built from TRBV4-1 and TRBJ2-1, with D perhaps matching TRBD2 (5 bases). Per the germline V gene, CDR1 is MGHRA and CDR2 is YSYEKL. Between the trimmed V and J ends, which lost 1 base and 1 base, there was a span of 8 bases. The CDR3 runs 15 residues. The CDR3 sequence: CASSQGTLSYNEQFF. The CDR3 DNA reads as TGCGCCAGCAGCCAAGGGACTCTGTCCTACAATGAGCAGTTCTTC.

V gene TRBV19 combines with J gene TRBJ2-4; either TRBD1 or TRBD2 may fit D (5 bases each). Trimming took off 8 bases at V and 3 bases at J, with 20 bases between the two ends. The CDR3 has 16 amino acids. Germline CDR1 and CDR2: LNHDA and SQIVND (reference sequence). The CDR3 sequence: CASPIDGAVNKNIQYF. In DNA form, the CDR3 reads TGTGCCAGTCCCATCGACGGGGCAGTCAACAAAAACATTCAGTACTTC.

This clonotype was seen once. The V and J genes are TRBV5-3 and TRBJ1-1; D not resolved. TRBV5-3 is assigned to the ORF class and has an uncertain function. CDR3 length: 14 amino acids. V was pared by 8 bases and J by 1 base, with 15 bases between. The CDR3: CASSPQRSNTEAFF. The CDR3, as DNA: TGTGCCAGCAGCCCACAGAGGTCGAACACTGAAGCTTTCTTT.

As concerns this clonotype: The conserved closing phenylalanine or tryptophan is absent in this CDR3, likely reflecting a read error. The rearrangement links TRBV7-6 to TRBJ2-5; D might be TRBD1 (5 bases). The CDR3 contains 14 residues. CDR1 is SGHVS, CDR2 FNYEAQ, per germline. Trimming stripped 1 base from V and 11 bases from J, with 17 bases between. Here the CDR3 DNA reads TGTGCCAGCAGCTTAGGGACAACTCCCTACGGGCAGTACGTC. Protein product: CASSLGTTPYGQYV.

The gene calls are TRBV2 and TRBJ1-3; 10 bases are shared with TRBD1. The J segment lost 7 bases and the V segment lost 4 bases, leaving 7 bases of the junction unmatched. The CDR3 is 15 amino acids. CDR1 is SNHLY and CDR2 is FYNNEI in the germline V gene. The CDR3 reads CASSGGTGARNTIYF. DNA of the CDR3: TGTGCCAGCAGTGGGGGGACAGGGGCCCGGAACACCATATATTTT.

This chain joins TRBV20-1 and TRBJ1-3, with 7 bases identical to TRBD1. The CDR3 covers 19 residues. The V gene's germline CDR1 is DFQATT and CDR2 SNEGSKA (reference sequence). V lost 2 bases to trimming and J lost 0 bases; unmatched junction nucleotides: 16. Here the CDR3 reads CSARTSWGTAFSSGNTIYF. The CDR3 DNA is TGCAGTGCTAGAACCAGTTGGGGGACAGCCTTTAGCTCTGGAAACACCATATATTTT.

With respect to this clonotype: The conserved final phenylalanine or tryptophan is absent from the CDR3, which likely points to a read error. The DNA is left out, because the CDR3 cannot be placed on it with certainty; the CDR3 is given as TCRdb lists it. The CDR3: CASSLREVATPSVREAC. The chain carries TRBV5-5 and TRBJ1-2; TRBD1, as called in the table, went unchecked against the DNA. Germline CDR1 SGHKS, CDR2 YYEKEE (reference sequence). The CDR3 is 17 residues long, counting both termini.

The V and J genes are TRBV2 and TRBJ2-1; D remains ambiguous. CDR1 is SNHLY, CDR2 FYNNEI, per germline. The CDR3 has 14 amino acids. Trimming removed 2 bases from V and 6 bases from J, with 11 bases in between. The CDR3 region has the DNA TGTGCCAGCAGTGAATTCAGTGGGGTCAATGAGCAGTTCTTC. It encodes CASSEFSGVNEQFF.

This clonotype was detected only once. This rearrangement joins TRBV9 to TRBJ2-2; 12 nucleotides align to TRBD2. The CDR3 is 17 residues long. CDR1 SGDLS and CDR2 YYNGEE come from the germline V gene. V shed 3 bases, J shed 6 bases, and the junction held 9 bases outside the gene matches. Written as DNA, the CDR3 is TGTGCCAGCAGCGACAGGTTGACTAGCGGGGGCTCCGGGGAGCTGTTTTTT. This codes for CASSDRLTSGGSGELFF. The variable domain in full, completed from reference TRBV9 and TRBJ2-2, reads DSGVTQTPKHLITATGQRVTLRCSPRSGDLSVYWYQQSLDQGLQFLIQYYNGEERAKGNILERFSAQQFPDLHSELNLSSLELGDSALYFCASSDRLTSGGSGELFFGEGSRLTVL.

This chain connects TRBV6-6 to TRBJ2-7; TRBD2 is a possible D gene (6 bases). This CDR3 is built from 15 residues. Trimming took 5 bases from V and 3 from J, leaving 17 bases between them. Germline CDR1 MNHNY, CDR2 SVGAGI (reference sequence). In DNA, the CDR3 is TGTGCCAGCAGTCAACTAGGCGGGGCTTTCTACGAGCAGTACTTC. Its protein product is CASSQLGGAFYEQYF.

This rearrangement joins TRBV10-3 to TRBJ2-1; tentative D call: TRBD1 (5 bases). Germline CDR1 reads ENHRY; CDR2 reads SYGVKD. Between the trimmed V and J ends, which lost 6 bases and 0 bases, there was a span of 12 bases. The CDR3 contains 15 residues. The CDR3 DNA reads TGTGCCATCAGCTCGGACACGAGCTCCTACAATGAGCAGTTCTTC. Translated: CAISSDTSSYNEQFF.

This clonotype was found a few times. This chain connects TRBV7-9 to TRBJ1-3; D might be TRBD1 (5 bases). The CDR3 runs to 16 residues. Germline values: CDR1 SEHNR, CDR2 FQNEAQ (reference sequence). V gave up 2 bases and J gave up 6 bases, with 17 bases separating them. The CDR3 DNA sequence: TGTGCCAGCAGCTTAAGGTCAAAGGGACCTGAAAACACCATATATTTT. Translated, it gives CASSLRSKGPENTIYF.

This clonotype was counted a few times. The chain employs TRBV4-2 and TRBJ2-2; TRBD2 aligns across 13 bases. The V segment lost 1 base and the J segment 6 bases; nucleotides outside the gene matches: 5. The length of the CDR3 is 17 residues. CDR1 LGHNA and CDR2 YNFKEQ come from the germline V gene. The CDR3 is CASSQASGTSGAGELFF. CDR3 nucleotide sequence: TGTGCCAGCAGCCAAGCTTCCGGGACTAGCGGGGCCGGGGAGCTGTTTTTT.

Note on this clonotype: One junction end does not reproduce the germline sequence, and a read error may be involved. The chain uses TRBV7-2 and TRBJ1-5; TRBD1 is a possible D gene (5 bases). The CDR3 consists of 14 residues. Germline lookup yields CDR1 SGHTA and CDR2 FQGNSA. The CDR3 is CASSSGTSNQPRHF. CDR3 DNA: TGTGCCAGCAGCTCCGGGACCAGCAATCAGCCCCGGCATTTT. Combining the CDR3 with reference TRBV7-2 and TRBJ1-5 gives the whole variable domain GAGVSQSPSNKVTEKGKDVELRCDPISGHTALYWYRQSLGQGLEFLIYFQGNSAPDKSGLPSDRFSAERTGGSVSTLTIQRTQQEDSAVYLCASSSGTSNQPRHFGDGTRLSIL.

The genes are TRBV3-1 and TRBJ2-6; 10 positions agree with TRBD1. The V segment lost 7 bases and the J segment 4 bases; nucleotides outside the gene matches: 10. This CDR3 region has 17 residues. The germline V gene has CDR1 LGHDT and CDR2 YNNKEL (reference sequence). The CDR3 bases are TGTGCCAGCACCATCGGGGACAGGGGACCCGGGGCCAACGTCCTGACTTTC. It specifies CASTIGDRGPGANVLTF.

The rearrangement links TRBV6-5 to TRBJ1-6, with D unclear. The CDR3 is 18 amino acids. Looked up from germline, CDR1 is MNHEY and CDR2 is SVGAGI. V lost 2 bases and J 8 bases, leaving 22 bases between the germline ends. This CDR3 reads CASSYSTGPAEDDSPLHF. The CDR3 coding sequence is TGTGCCAGCAGTTACAGTACCGGGCCCGCTGAGGATGATTCACCCCTCCACTTT.

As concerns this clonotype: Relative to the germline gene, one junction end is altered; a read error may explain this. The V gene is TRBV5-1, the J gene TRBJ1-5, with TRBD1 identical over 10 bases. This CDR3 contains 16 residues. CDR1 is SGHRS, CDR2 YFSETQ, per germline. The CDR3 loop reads CTSSLGGTGGNQPQHF. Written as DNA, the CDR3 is TGCACCAGCAGCTTGGGGGGGACAGGGGGCAATCAGCCCCAGCATTTT.

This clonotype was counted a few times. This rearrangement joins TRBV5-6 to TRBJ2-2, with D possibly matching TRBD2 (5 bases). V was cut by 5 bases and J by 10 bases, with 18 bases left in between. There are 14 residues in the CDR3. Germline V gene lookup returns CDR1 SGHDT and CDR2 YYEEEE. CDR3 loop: CASSYDSVVTELFF. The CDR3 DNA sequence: TGTGCCAGCAGTTACGATAGCGTCGTTACGGAGCTGTTTTTT.

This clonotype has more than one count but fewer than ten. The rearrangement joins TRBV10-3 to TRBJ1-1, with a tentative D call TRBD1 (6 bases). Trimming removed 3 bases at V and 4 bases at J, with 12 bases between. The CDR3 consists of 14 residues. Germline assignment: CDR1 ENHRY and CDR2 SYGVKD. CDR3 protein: CAISESGAVTEAFF. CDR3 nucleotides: TGTGCCATCAGTGAATCAGGGGCTGTCACTGAAGCTTTCTTT.

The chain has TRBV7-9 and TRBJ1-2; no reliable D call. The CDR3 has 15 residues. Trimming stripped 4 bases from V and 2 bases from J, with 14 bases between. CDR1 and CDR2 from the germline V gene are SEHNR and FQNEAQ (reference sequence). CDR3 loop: CASSYAAAGNYGYTF. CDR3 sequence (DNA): TGTGCCAGCAGCTACGCCGCGGCAGGCAACTATGGCTACACCTTC.